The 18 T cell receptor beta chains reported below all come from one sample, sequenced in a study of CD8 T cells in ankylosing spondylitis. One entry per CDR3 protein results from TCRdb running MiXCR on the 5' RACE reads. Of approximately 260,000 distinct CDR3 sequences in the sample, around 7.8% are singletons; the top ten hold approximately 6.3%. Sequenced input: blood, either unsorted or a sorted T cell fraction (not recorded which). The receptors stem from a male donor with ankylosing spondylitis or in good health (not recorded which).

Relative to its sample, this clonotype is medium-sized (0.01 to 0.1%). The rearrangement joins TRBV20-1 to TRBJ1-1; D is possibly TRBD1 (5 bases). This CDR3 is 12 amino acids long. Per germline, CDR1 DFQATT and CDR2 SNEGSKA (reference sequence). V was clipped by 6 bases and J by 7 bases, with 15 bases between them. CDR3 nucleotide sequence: TGCAGTGCCGCAGGGAATTCTATTGAAGCTTTCTTT. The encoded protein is CSAAGNSIEAFF.

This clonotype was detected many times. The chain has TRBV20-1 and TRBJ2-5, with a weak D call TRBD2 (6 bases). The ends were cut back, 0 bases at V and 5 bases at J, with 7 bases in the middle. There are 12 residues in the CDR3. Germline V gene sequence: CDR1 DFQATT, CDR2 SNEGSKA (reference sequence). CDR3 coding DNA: TGCAGTGCTAGAGATCGGGAGGAGACCCAGTACTTC. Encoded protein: CSARDREETQYF.

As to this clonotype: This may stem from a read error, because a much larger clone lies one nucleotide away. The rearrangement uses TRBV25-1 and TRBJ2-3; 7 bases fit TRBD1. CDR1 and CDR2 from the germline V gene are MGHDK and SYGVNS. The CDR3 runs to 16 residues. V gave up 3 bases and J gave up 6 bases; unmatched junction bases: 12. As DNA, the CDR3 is TGTGCCAGCAGTGAGAACAGGGGATTAGTGACGGATACGCAGTATTTT. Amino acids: CASSENRGLVTDTQYF.

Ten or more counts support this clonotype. The CDR3 protein is CASSLETGLSNQPQHF. As DNA, the CDR3 is TGTGCCAGCAGCTTAGAAACAGGATTGAGCAATCAGCCCCAGCATTTT. J is TRBJ1-5 and V is TRBV7-2; TRBD1 is a possible D gene (5 bases). The germline V gene has CDR1 SGHTA and CDR2 FQGNSA. CDR3 size: 16 residues. The germline V and J ends were trimmed by 1 base and 1 base, with 11 bases remaining between them.

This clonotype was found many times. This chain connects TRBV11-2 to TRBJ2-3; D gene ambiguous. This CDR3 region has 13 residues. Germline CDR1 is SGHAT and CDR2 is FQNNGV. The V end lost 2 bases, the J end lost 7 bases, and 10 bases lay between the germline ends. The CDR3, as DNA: TGTGCCAGCAGCTTATGGGCTGTTCATACGCAGTATTTT. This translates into CASSLWAVHTQYF.

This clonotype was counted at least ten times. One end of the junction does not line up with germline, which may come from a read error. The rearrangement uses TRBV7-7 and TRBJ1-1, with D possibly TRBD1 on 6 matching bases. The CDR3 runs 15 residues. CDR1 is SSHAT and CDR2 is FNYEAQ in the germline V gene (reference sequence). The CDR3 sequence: CASIPVGGMNTEAFF. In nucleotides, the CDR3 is TGTGCTAGCATCCCAGTGGGGGGCATGAACACTGAAGCTTTCTTT.

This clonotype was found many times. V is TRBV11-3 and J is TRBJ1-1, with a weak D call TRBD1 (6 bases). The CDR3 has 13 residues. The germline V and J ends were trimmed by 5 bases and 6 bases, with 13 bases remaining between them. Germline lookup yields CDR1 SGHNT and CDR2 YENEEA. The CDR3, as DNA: TGTGCCAGCAGCCCCCCGGGGGGCGCTGAAGCTTTCTTT. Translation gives CASSPPGGAEAFF.

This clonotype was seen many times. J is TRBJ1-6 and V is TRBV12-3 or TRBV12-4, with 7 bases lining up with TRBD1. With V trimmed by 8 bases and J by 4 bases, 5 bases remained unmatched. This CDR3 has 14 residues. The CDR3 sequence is CASVPGQYNSPLHF. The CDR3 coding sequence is TGTGCCAGCGTACCGGGACAGTATAATTCACCCCTCCACTTT.

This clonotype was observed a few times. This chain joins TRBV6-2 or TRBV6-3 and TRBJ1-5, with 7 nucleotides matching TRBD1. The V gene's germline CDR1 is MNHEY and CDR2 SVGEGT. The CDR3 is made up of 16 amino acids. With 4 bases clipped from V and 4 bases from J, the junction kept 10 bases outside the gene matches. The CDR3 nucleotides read TGTGCCAGCAGTTCCCTCGACAGGGTCAGGAATCAGCCCCAGCATTTT. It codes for CASSSLDRVRNQPQHF.

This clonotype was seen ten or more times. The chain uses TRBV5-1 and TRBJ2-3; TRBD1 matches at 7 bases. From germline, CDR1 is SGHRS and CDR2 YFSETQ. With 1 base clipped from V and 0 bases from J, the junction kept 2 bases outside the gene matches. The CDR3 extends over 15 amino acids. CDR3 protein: CASSLTGESTDTQYF. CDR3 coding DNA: TGCGCCAGCAGCTTGACAGGGGAAAGCACAGATACGCAGTATTTT. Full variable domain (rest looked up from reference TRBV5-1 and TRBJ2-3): KAGVTQTPRYLIKTRGQQVTLSCSPISGHRSVSWYQQTPGQGLQFLFEYFSETQRNKGNFPGRFSGRQFSNSRSEMNVSTLELGDSALYLCASSLTGESTDTQYFGPGTRLTVL.

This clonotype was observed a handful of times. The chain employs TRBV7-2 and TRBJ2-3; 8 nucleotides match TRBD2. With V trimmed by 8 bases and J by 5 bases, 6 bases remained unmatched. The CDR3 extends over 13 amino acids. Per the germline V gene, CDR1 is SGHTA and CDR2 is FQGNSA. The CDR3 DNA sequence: TGTGCCAGCGGCAAGCGGGGGCTAGATACGCAGTATTTT. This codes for CASGKRGLDTQYF.

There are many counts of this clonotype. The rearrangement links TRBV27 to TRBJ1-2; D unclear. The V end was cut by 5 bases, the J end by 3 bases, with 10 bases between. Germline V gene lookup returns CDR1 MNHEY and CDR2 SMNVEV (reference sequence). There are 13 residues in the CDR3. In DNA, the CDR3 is TGTGCCAGCAGTCCCGGGCACTACTATGGCTACACCTTC. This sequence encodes CASSPGHYYGYTF.

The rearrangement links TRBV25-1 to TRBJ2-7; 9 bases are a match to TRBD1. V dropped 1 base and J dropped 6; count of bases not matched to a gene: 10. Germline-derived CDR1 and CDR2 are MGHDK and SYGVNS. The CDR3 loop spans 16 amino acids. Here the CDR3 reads CASSEWGGTGSREQYF. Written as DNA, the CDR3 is TGTGCCAGCAGTGAATGGGGCGGGACAGGGTCTCGCGAGCAGTACTTC.

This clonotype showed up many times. The chain's CDR3 is CASSEYREGSPLHF. CDR3 nucleotides: TGTGCCAGCAGTGAATACAGGGAGGGGTCACCCCTCCACTTT. The chain combines TRBV25-1 with TRBJ1-6, with TRBD1 as a possible D gene (5 bases). The CDR3 totals 14 residues. Trimming pared 0 bases from V and 10 bases from J, leaving 10 bases between. Germline V gene data show CDR1 as MGHDK and CDR2 as SYGVNS.

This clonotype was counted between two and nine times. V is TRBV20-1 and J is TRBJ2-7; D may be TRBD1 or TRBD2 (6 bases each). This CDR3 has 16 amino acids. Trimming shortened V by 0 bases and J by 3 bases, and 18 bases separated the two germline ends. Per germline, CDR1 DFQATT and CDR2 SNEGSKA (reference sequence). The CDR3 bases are TGCAGTGCTAGAGATCCCGGGGGCCCAAGAGACTACGAGCAGTACTTC. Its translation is CSARDPGGPRDYEQYF.

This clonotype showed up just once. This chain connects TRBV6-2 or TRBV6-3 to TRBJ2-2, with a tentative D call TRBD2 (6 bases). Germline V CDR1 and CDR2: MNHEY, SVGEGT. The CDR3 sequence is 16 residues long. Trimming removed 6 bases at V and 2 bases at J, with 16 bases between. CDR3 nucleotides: TGTGCCAGCAGCCCCCTGTGGGGGGAAAACACCGGGGAGCTGTTTTTT. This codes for CASSPLWGENTGELFF.

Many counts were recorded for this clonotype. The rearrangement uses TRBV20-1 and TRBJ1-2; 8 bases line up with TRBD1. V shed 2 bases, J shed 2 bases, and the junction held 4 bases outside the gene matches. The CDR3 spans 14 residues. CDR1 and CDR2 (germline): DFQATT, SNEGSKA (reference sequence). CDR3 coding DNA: TGCAGTGCTAGACCTAGGGACAGGAACTATGGCTACACCTTC. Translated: CSARPRDRNYGYTF.

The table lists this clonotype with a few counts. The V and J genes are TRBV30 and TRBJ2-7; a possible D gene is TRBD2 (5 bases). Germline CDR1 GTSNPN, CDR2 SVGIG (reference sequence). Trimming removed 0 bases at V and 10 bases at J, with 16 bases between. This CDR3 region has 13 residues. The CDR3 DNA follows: TGTGCCTGGAGTGTAAGTGGGTCCGGAGGACAGTACTTC. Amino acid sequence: CAWSVSGSGGQYF.